The 15 T cell receptor beta chains below were found in one sample sequenced in a study of cytomegalovirus exposure and HLA in healthy donors. PCR used 60 Vbeta primers and 13 Jbeta primers. Generated by immunoSEQ multiplex PCR, the TCRdb table keeps only in-frame clones and is missing some. Seen here are over 110,000 clones, about 84% observed once, and the top ten hold around 6.6%. The sequencing input was PBMCs. These receptor sequences come from a woman in her forties in good health and CMV-seropositive.

This chain uses TRBV30 with TRBJ1-5; TRBD1 is a possible D gene (6 bases). Trimming removed 2 bases at V and 3 bases at J, with 11 bases between. This CDR3 has 14 amino acids. Germline lookup yields CDR1 GTSNPN and CDR2 SVGIG (reference sequence). The CDR3 reads CAWSRNRDNQPQHF. The DNA of the CDR3 is TGTGCCTGGAGTAGGAACAGGGACAATCAGCCCCAGCATTTT. Using reference TRBV30 and TRBJ1-5 for the parts outside the CDR3, the full variable domain is SQTIHQWPATLVQPVGSPLSLECTVEGTSNPNLYWYRQAAGRGLQLLFYSVGIGQISSEVPQNLSASRPQDRQFILSSKKLLLSDSGFYLCAWSRNRDNQPQHFGDGTRLSIL.

This chain joins TRBV27 and TRBJ2-7; TRBD2 is a possible D gene (5 bases). Germline V gene data show CDR1 as MNHEY and CDR2 as SMNVEV (reference sequence). V lost 6 bases, J lost 3 bases, and 24 bases lay in between. The CDR3 extends over 17 amino acids. In nucleotides, the CDR3 is TGTGCCAGCAGCCTGAAGGGTGTGGGGAGCGGATACTACGAGCAGTACTTC. It specifies CASSLKGVGSGYYEQYF.

The chain is built from TRBV10-2 and TRBJ2-3, with a possible D match to TRBD2 (6 bases). The CDR3 spans 17 residues. Looked up from germline, CDR1 is WSHSY and CDR2 is SAAADI. The V end lost 5 bases, the J end lost 0 bases, and 18 bases lay between the germline ends. This CDR3 reads CASSPAGLALSTDTQYF. The CDR3 region has the DNA TGCGCCAGCAGTCCCGCCGGGCTAGCGCTTAGCACAGATACGCAGTATTTT.

A few counts support this clone. V gene TRBV6-1 combines with J gene TRBJ2-7, with D possibly matching TRBD1 (6 bases). V shed 5 bases and J shed 9 bases, with 11 bases lying between them. The germline gives CDR1 MNHNS, CDR2 SASEGT. This CDR3 comprises 11 residues. Here the CDR3 reads CASSYAGVQYF. The CDR3 DNA is TGTGCCAGCAGTTACGCAGGGGTGCAGTACTTC.

This clone was picked up a small number of times. One end of the junction fails to match germline, which may point to a read error. Other DNA sequences in this sample translate to the same CDR3. The chain recombines TRBV5-6 with TRBJ2-7, with 7 bases matching TRBD2. The CDR3 extends over 14 amino acids. The germline V gene has CDR1 SGHDT and CDR2 YYEEEE. The CDR3 DNA follows: TGCGCCAGCAGCCCGGGTGGGGGGGGTTACGAGCAGTACTTC. Encoded protein: CASSPGGGGYEQYF.

The gene calls are TRBV5-1 and TRBJ2-6, with 9 nucleotides matching TRBD2. From germline, CDR1 is SGHRS and CDR2 YFSETQ. Germline trimming cut 4 bases from V and 0 bases from J; bases unmatched to any gene: 8. This CDR3 spans 18 amino acids. The CDR3 loop is CASSPSSGTSSGANVLTF. The CDR3 coding sequence is TGCGCCAGCAGCCCCTCTAGCGGGACCTCCTCTGGGGCCAACGTCCTGACTTTC.

The chain employs TRBV4-1 and TRBJ2-7; TRBD2 matches 9 bases. Per germline, CDR1 MGHRA and CDR2 YSYEKL. Trimming removed 1 base from V and 4 bases from J; junction bases left unmatched: 5. CDR3 size: 15 residues. Written as DNA, the CDR3 is TGCGCCAGCAGCCAAGTGGCGGGAGGGTCGTACGAGCAGTACTTC. It specifies CASSQVAGGSYEQYF.

The chain carries TRBV10-3 and TRBJ1-3; possible D gene TRBD1, 6 bases. The germline V gene encodes CDR1 ENHRY and CDR2 SYGVKD. The CDR3 is 14 amino acids. V lost 6 bases to trimming and J lost 7 bases, with 16 bases between them. CDR3 protein: CAIRPQGLGNTIYF. The CDR3 region has the DNA TGTGCCATCAGACCACAGGGCCTCGGGAACACCATATATTTT.

The genes are TRBV15 and TRBJ2-5, with 7 bases identical to TRBD1. The germline V gene encodes CDR1 LNHNV and CDR2 YYDKDF (reference sequence). The V segment lost 2 bases and the J segment 3 bases; nucleotides outside the gene matches: 3. This CDR3 region has 14 residues. CDR3 bases: TGTGCCACCAGCAGAAACAGGGGAAAAGAGACCCAGTACTTC. This codes for CATSRNRGKETQYF.

This chain joins TRBV19 and TRBJ1-5; D remains ambiguous. V shed 4 bases and J shed 9 bases, with 10 bases lying between them. Looked up from germline, CDR1 is LNHDA and CDR2 is SQIVND (reference sequence). The CDR3 totals 12 residues. This chain's CDR3 is CASSKRPGPQHF. DNA for the CDR3: TGTGCCAGTAGTAAGCGGCCGGGGCCCCAGCATTTT.

The chain employs TRBV5-6 and TRBJ1-1; 7 bases align to TRBD1. Germline V gene sequence: CDR1 SGHDT, CDR2 YYEEEE. This CDR3 has 13 amino acids. The J segment lost 6 bases and the V segment lost 4 bases, leaving 6 bases of the junction unmatched. CDR3 region: CASSTTGTAEAFF. In DNA, the CDR3 is TGTGCCAGCAGCACAACCGGGACAGCTGAAGCTTTCTTT.

CDR3 protein: CSVASTSYEQYF. CDR3 nucleotides: TGCAGCGTTGCCTCTACCTCCTACGAGCAGTACTTC. V usage is TRBV29-1 and J usage is TRBJ2-7; no firm D call. This CDR3 has 12 amino acids. The V gene's germline CDR1 is SQVTM and CDR2 ANQGSEA. The V and J ends lost 4 bases and 0 bases respectively, with 7 bases between them.

The V gene is TRBV21-1, the J gene TRBJ2-1; the table's D call of TRBD1 was not tested on the DNA. TRBV21-1 counts as a pseudogene. The CDR3 contains 13 residues. The CDR3 here is CAGRTGRNNEQFF. CDR3 bases: TGTGCCGGCCGGACAGGGAGAAACAATGAGCAGTTCTTC.

The chain uses TRBV11-2 and TRBJ2-3; D gene uncertain. The CDR3 is 14 residues long. V shed 8 bases and J shed 2 bases, with 14 bases lying between them. Germline V CDR1 and CDR2: SGHAT, FQNNGV. The CDR3 bases are TGTGCCAGCGGGCTAAGGCCAACCACAGATACGCAGTATTTT. Its translation: CASGLRPTTDTQYF.

This clone was found once. The chain couples TRBV11-3 to TRBJ2-1; 10 nucleotides agree with TRBD2. Germline V CDR1 and CDR2: SGHNT, YENEEA. The CDR3 is 15 amino acids. V was clipped by 3 bases and J by 9 bases; unmatched bases: 8. The CDR3 sequence: CASSLGLAGAGEQFF. The CDR3 DNA is TGTGCCAGCAGCTTGGGGCTAGCGGGAGCCGGTGAGCAGTTCTTC.